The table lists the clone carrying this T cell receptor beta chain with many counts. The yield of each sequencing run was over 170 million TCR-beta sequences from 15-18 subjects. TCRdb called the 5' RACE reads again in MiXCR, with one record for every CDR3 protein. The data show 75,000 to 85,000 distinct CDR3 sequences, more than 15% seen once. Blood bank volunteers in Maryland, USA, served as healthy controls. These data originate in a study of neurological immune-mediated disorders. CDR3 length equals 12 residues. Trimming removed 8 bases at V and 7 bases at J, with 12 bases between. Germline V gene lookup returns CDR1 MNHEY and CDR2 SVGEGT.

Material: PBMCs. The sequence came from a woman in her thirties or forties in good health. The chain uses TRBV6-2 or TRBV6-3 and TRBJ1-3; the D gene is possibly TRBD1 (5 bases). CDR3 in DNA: TGTGCCAGCGGCCGGGACGGGAACACCATATATTTT. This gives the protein CASGRDGNTIYF.